This TCR beta chain was identified during a study of human T cells and chemical hapten exposure. Study-wide background: DPC (0.01%) was patch tested on the upper back and read at 6 days.

TCRdb ran MiXCR on the RACE reads and lists one entry per CDR3 protein. The sample shows roughly 100,000 distinct CDR3 sequences, roughly a third of them seen only once. Remarks on this clonotype: Its target is not known.

The germline gives CDR1 MDHEN, CDR2 SYDVKM. Trimming took 10 bases from V and 1 from J, leaving 14 bases between them. The CDR3 is made up of 13 amino acids. Described time point: patch test 3, about 24 weeks after DPC sensitization. Treatment: therapeutic diphenylcyclopropenone sensitization with weekly scalp DPC. Study-wide findings and caveats: It should be noted that donors had alopecia, so their immune response may differ from healthy people's. It was expanded TCRs that formed significantly more large CDR3 similarity clusters than controls did.

This receptor was taken from a man in his forties with alopecia areata. Some clones in this sample may be carry-over from other donors' samples. The material was whole blood, obtained in connection with sensitization to the hapten diphenylcyclopropenone (DPC). This chain links TRBV28 with TRBJ2-7; perhaps TRBD1 as D (6 bases). The CDR3 spells CATLPGQSYEQYF. The CDR3 DNA reads as TGTGCCACCTTGCCGGGACAATCCTACGAGCAGTACTTC.